This T cell receptor (beta chain) was captured in a study of T cell clonotyping in hematopoietic cell transplantation. Study outcomes and limitations: Higher Inverse Simpson Index values in graft donor and pretransplant recipient predicted broader posttransplant TCR diversity.

The data were produced by immunoSEQ multiplex PCR, yet TCRdb's version contains in-frame clones alone and is incomplete. The sample has tens of thousands of clones, 90% to 95% seen once; the top ten hold 1.5% to 2%. Indicated time point: recipient sample about 28 days before transplant, after cytoreduction. Looked up from germline, CDR1 is LGHNA and CDR2 is YNFKEQ. Trimming stripped 3 bases from V and 2 bases from J, with 16 bases between. The CDR3 loop spans 16 amino acids. Points on this clone: Its specificity is unknown.

This receptor was identified in a man in his forties or fifties with chronic myeloid leukemia. Some clones in this sample may be carry-over from other donors' samples. The chain employs TRBV4-2 and TRBJ1-2; weak D call: TRBD1 (5 bases). The sample was peripheral blood mononuclear cells, taken before stem cell transplant. CDR3 region: CASSQGWDQGNYGYTF. In DNA, the CDR3 is TGTGCCAGCAGCCAGGGATGGGACCAAGGGAACTATGGCTACACCTTC.